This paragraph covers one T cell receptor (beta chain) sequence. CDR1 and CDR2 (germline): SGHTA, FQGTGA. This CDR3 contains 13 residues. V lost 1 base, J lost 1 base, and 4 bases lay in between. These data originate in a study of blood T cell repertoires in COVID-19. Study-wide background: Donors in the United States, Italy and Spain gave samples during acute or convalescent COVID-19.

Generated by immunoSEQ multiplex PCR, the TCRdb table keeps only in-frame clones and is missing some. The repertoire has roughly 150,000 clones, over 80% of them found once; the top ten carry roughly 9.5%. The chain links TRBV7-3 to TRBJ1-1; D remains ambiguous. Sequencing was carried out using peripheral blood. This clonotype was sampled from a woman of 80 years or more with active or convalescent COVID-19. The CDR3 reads CASSLNQNTEAFF. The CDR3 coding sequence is TGTGCCAGCAGCTTAAATCAGAACACTGAAGCTTTCTTT.